This section outlines one T cell receptor beta chain sequence together with its context. The ends were cut back, 3 bases at V and 2 bases at J, with 13 bases in the middle. The CDR3 sequence is 15 residues long. The V gene's germline CDR1 is LNHDA and CDR2 SQIVND (reference sequence). This specimen comes from a study of shared T cell receptors in the human thymus. Some clones are missing from TCRdb's copy, which holds only in-frame ones; the method was immunoSEQ multiplex PCR. The table lists about 500,000 clones, around 78% of them singletons. The same specimen was also included in a second study, on human thymus T cells. As reported in that work: During corrective heart surgery, resections were taken, and the thymus tissue came from them. It looked as if thymic and blood repertoires used V and J genes in a biased way.

The sequenced sample consisted of thymocytes. The receptor was isolated from a boy under three years old with a congenital heart defect. The chain carries TRBV19 and TRBJ2-5, with D hard to call. The CDR3 nucleotides read TGTGCCAGTAGTATGGCGGTAGCACCGCAAGAGACCCAGTACTTC. It is translated as CASSMAVAPQETQYF.